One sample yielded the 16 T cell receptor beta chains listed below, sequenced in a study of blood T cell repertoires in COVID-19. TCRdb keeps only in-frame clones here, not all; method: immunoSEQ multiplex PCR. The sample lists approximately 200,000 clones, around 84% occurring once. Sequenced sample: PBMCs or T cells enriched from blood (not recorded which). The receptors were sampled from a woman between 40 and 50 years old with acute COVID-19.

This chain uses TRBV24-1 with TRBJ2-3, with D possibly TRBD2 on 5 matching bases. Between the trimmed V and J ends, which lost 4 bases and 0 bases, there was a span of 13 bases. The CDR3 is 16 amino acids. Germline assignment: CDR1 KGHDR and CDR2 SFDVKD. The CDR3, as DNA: TGTGCCACCAGTGACCCTAGTGCGGGTAGCACAGATACGCAGTATTTT. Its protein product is CATSDPSAGSTDTQYF.

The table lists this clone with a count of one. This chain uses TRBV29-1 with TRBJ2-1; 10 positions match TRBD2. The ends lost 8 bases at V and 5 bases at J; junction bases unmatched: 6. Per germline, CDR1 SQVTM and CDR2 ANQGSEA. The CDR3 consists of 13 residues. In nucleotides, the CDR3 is TGCAGCACCCCTAGCGGGGGTGACAATGAGCAGTTCTTC. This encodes CSTPSGGDNEQFF.

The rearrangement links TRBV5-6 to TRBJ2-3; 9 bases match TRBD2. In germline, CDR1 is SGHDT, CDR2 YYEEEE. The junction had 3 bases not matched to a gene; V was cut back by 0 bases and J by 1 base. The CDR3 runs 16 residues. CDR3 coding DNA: TGTGCCAGCAGCTTGGGCAGCGGGAGGCGCACAGATACGCAGTATTTT. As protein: CASSLGSGRRTDTQYF.

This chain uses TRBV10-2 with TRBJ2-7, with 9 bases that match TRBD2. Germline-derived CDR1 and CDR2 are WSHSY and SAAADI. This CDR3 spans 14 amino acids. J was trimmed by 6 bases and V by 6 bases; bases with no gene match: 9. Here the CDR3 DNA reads TGCGCCAGCAGGGAGGGTAGCGGGAGAGGCGAGCAGTACTTC. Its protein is CASREGSGRGEQYF.

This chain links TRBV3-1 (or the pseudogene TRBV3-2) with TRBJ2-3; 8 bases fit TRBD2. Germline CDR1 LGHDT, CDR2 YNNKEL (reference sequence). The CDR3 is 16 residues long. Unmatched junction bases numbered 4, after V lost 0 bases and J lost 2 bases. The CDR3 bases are TGTGCCAGCAGCCAAGACGCGGGAGGCTTCACAGATACGCAGTATTTT. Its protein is CASSQDAGGFTDTQYF.

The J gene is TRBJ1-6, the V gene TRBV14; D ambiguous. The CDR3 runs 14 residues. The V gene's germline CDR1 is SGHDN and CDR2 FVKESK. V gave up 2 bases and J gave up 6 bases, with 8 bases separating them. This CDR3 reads CASSQLFPNSPLHF. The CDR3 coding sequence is TGTGCCAGCAGCCAATTATTCCCTAATTCACCCCTCCACTTT. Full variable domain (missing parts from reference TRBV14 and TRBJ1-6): EAGVTQFPSHSVIEKGQTVTLRCDPISGHDNLYWYRRVMGKEIKFLLHFVKESKQDESGMPNNRFLAERTGGTYSTLKVQPAELEDSGVYFCASSQLFPNSPLHFGNGTRLTVT.

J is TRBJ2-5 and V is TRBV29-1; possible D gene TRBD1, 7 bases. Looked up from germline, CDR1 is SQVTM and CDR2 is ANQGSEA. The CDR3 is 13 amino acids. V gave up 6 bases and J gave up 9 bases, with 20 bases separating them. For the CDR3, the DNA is TGCAGCGTCCACGGGACAGCGGAGGGGCCCCAGTACTTC. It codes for CSVHGTAEGPQYF.

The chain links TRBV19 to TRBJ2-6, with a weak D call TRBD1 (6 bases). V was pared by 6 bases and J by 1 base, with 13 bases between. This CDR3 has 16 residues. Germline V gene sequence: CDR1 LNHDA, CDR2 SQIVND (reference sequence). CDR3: CASRRLTGSGANVLTF. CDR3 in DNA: TGTGCCAGTAGAAGACTAACAGGGTCTGGGGCCAACGTCCTGACTTTC.

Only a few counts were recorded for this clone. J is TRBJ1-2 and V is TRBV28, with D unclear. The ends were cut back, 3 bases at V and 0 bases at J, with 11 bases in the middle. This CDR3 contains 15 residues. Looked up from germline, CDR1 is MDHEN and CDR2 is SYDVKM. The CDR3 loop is CASSFLSRTNYGYTF. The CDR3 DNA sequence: TGTGCCAGCAGTTTCCTATCAAGAACTAACTATGGCTACACCTTC.

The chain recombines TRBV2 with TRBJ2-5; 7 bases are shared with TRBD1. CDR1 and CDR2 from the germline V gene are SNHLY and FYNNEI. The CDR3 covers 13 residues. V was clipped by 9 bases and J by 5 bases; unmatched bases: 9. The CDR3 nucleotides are TGTGCCAGTCAACAGGGGCCAATGGAGACCCAGTACTTC. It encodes CASQQGPMETQYF.

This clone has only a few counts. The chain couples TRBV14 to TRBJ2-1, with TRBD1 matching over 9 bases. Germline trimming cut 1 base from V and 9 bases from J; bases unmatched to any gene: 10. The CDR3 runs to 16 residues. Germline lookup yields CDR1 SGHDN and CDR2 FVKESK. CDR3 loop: CASSQAGTGIGSEQFF. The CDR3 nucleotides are TGTGCCAGCAGCCAAGCCGGGACAGGGATTGGTAGTGAGCAGTTCTTC.

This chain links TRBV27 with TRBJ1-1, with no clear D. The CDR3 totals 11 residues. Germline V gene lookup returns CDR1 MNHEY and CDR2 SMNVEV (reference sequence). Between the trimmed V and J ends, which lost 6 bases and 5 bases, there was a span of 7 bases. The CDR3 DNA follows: TGTGCCAGCAGACACAAGACTGAAGCTTTCTTT. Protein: CASRHKTEAFF.

Written as DNA, the CDR3 is TGTGCCAGCAGCTTAGAGGCTACACAGGGGGCGTATGGCTACACCTTC. Encoded protein: CASSLEATQGAYGYTF. The chain combines TRBV7-3 with TRBJ1-2; 9 bases are shared with TRBD1. Germline assignment: CDR1 SGHTA and CDR2 FQGTGA. V lost 2 bases to trimming and J lost 5 bases; unmatched junction nucleotides: 9. CDR3 length equals 16 residues.

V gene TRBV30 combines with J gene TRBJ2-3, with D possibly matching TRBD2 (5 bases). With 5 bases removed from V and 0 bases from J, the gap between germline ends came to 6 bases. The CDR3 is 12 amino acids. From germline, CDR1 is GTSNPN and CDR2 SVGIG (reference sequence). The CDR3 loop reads CAWGGSTDTQYF. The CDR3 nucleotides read TGTGCCTGGGGCGGGAGCACAGATACGCAGTATTTT.

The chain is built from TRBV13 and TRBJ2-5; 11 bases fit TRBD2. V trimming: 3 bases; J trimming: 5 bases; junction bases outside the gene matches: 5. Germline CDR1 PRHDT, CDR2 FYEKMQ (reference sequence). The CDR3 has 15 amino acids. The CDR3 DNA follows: TGTGCCAGCAGCTTCCGTAGCGGGGGGGTTGAGACCCAGTACTTC. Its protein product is CASSFRSGGVETQYF.

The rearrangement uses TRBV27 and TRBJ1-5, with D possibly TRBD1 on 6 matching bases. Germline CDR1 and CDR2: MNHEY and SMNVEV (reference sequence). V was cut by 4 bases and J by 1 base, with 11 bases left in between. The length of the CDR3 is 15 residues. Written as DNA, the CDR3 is TGTGCCAGCAGTTCCCCAGGGGAAAGCAATCAGCCCCAGCATTTT. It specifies CASSSPGESNQPQHF.